Below, one T cell receptor (beta chain) is given with its context. V lost 4 bases and J 9 bases, leaving 10 bases between the germline ends. The germline V gene encodes CDR1 MNHEY and CDR2 SVGAGI. The CDR3 covers 12 residues. The sample is drawn from a study of OX40 agonist ivuxolimab in advanced cancers. The overall study: Partial response was recorded in three patients: one hepatocellular carcinoma and two cutaneous melanoma cases.

Profiled with immunoSEQ multiplex PCR; TCRdb holds only in-frame clones, not every one. This table holds 50,000 to 65,000 clones, roughly 91% found once. The source was CD4+ or CD8+ T cells sorted from blood, collected in a trial of the OX40 agonist ivuxolimab. This sequence originates from an adult with an advanced solid tumor such as melanoma, head and neck, liver or kidney cancer. The chain uses TRBV6-5 and TRBJ2-1; D may match TRBD1 or TRBD2 (5 bases each). The CDR3 nucleotides read TGTGCCAGCAGTTCGGGGCGTCTTGAGCAGTTCTTC. It codes for CASSSGRLEQFF.